This note documents a single T cell receptor beta chain sequence. Its antigen remains unknown. Given the absence of the conserved phenylalanine or tryptophan at the CDR3 end, a read error is likely. Profiled with immunoSEQ multiplex PCR; TCRdb holds only in-frame clones, not every one. The sample records over 8,500 clones, roughly 80% being singletons. The sample is drawn from a study of T cell repertoires in ileal Crohn's disease. Looking at the study overall: Patients had a median roughly 8-year disease duration, and less than 40% were active smokers.

Germline CDR1 and CDR2: LNHNV and YYDKDF (reference sequence). The J segment lost 6 bases and the V segment lost 6 bases, leaving 11 bases of the junction unmatched. The CDR3 is 15 amino acids. General observations from the study: Compared with CD4 T cells, sorted CD8 cells carried more expanded clones.

The sample's time point: neoterminal ileum biopsy at postoperative endoscopy, about 6 months after surgery. Adults with ileal or ileocolonic Crohn's disease and an indication for resection were eligible. This clonotype originated in an adult with Crohn's disease. J is TRBJ1-5 and V is TRBV15; 7 nucleotides agree with TRBD1. The sample comprised ileal tissue. The CDR3 loop reads CATRERQGFGQPQHS. The CDR3 coding sequence is TGTGCCACCAGGGAACGACAGGGTTTTGGTCAGCCCCAGCATTCT.